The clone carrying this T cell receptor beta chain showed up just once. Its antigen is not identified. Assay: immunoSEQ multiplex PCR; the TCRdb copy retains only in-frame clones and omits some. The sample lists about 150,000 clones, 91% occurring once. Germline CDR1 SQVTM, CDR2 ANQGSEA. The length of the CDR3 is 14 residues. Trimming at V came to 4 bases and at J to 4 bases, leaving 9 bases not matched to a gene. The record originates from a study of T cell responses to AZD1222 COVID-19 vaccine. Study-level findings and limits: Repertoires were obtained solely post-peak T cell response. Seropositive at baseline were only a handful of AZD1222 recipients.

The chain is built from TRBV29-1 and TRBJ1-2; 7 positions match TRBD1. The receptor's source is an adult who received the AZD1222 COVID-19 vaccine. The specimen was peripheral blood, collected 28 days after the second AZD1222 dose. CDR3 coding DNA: TGCAGCGTTGCGTCTGCCCAGGGGGGCTATGGCTACACCTTC. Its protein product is CSVASAQGGYGYTF.